This TCR beta chain was found in a study of cytomegalovirus exposure and HLA in healthy donors. The study drew the donors from its roughly 120-subject validation cohort, separate from the roughly 700-subject first cohort. TCRdb keeps only in-frame clones here, not all; method: immunoSEQ multiplex PCR. The sample has over 150,000 clones; roughly 96% are singletons. This CDR3 contains 16 residues. The V gene's germline CDR1 is SGHAT and CDR2 FQNNGV. The V and J ends lost 5 bases and 3 bases respectively, with 18 bases between them. This chain connects TRBV11-2 to TRBJ2-3; a weak D match, TRBD2 (5 bases). The sequence was collected from a woman aged 18-29 years in good health and CMV-seronegative. Sequenced input: PBMCs. The CDR3: CASSPRGQTVTDTQYF. The CDR3 DNA is TGTGCCAGCAGCCCTAGAGGGCAGACCGTAACAGATACGCAGTATTTT. The complete variable domain, with remaining parts taken from reference TRBV11-2 and TRBJ2-3, reads EAGVAQSPRYKIIEKRQSVAFWCNPISGHATLYWYQQILGQGPKLLIQFQNNGVVDDSQLPKDRFSAERLKGVDSTLKIQPAKLEDSAVYLCASSPRGQTVTDTQYFGPGTRLTVL.